The 10 T cell receptor beta chains below come from one sample, sequenced in a study of blood T cells in healthy people across ages. Combining a sample-barcoded 5' primer with a J-beta primer mix, a second PCR ran for about 7 to 12 cycles. TCRdb reprocessed the 5' RACE reads with MiXCR, giving one entry per CDR3 protein. The data show about 1.8 million distinct CDR3 sequences, 49% seen once. Source material: blood. All receptors derive from a woman in her thirties or forties in good health.

The chain has TRBV29-1 and TRBJ2-5; 13 positions match TRBD2. CDR3 length: 14 amino acids. The J segment lost 11 bases and the V segment lost 7 bases, leaving 13 bases of the junction unmatched. Per germline, CDR1 SQVTM and CDR2 ANQGSEA. The CDR3 loop is CSGTGTSGVNEQYF. CDR3 DNA sequence: TGCAGCGGCACCGGGACTAGCGGGGTAAATGAGCAGTACTTC.

The rearrangement joins TRBV20-1 to TRBJ1-1; 9 nucleotides match TRBD1. From germline, CDR1 is DFQATT and CDR2 SNEGSKA (reference sequence). V gave up 4 bases and J gave up 4 bases; unmatched junction bases: 7. The CDR3 is made up of 14 amino acids. The CDR3 loop is CSAKEGTGTTEAFF. Here the CDR3 DNA reads TGCAGTGCTAAGGAAGGGACAGGGACCACTGAAGCTTTCTTT.

V is TRBV5-1 and J is TRBJ1-4; TRBD1 matches 7 bases. Unmatched junction bases numbered 5, after V lost 5 bases and J lost 1 base. The length of the CDR3 is 15 residues. The germline V gene encodes CDR1 SGHRS and CDR2 YFSETQ. The CDR3 nucleotides read TGCGCCAGCAGTGCAAACAGGGGAACTAATGAAAAACTGTTTTTT. Its translation is CASSANRGTNEKLFF.

The chain couples TRBV15 to TRBJ2-4; D uncertain. The closer fit of TRBJ2-5 to the DNA end suggests the J call may be wrong. The CDR3 contains 13 residues. The germline gives CDR1 LNHNV, CDR2 YYDKDF (reference sequence). For the CDR3, the DNA is TGTGCCACCAGCAGAGCCCCCATTGAGACCCAGTACTTC. This gives the protein CATSRAPIETQYF.

This chain connects TRBV20-1 to TRBJ2-7, with 8 positions matching TRBD2. The germline V gene has CDR1 DFQATT and CDR2 SNEGSKA (reference sequence). V lost 3 bases and J lost 2; bases outside the gene matches: 6. CDR3 length equals 14 residues. CDR3 region: CSARKRGTTYEQYF. The CDR3 DNA follows: TGCAGTGCTAGGAAGCGGGGGACCACCTACGAGCAGTACTTC.

On this clonotype itself: A much bigger clone sits one base away, suggesting this may be a read error. J is TRBJ2-1 and V is TRBV6-2 or TRBV6-3; D is perhaps TRBD1 (6 bases). The DNA end is more similar to TRBJ2-7, so the J call may be wrong. The CDR3 has 18 amino acids. Germline V gene data show CDR1 as MNHEY and CDR2 as SVGEGT. CDR3 in amino acids: CASSYSSHQGRTYNEQYF. The CDR3 DNA is TGTGCCAGCAGTTACTCGTCTCATCAGGGGAGAACCTACAATGAGCAGTACTTC.

The chain combines TRBV20-1 with TRBJ1-2; 8 bases are a match to TRBD1. V lost 4 bases, J lost 3 bases, and 4 bases stayed unmatched. Per the germline V gene, CDR1 is DFQATT and CDR2 is SNEGSKA (reference sequence). This CDR3 has 13 residues. The CDR3 protein is CSATGQVYYGYTF. The DNA of the CDR3 is TGCAGTGCTACGGGACAGGTTTACTATGGCTACACCTTC.

V and J are TRBV11-2 and TRBJ2-2, with 9 bases identical to TRBD2. The CDR3 runs to 15 residues. V shed 4 bases and J 5 bases; nucleotides not matched to a gene: 5. The germline V gene encodes CDR1 SGHAT and CDR2 FQNNGV. The CDR3 DNA follows: TGTGCCAGCAGCTGGGGGACTAGCTCTACCGGGGAGCTGTTTTTT. Amino acid sequence: CASSWGTSSTGELFF.

The rearrangement links TRBV9 to TRBJ1-2, with unresolved D. The V gene lost 5 bases and the J gene lost 0 bases, with 14 bases spanning the gap. The CDR3 length is 15 residues. Per germline, CDR1 SGDLS and CDR2 YYNGEE. CDR3 sequence (DNA): TGTGCCAGCAGTTCATCGACACCTTCTAACTATGGCTACACCTTC. It translates to CASSSSTPSNYGYTF.

The chain combines TRBV7-2 with TRBJ2-4, with TRBD1 as a possible D gene (6 bases). The CDR3 runs to 15 residues. V was clipped by 3 bases and J by 13 bases, with 22 bases between them. Germline V gene sequence: CDR1 SGHTA, CDR2 FQGNSA. The CDR3 reads CASSFDADRKVEQYF. As DNA, the CDR3 is TGTGCCAGCAGCTTCGATGCCGACAGGAAGGTAGAGCAGTACTTC. Drawing the rest from reference TRBV7-2 and TRBJ2-4, the complete variable domain is GAGVSQSPSNKVTEKGKDVELRCDPISGHTALYWYRQSLGQGLEFLIYFQGNSAPDKSGLPSDRFSAERTGGSVSTLTIQRTQQEDSAVYLCASSFDADRKVEQYFGAGTRLSVL.